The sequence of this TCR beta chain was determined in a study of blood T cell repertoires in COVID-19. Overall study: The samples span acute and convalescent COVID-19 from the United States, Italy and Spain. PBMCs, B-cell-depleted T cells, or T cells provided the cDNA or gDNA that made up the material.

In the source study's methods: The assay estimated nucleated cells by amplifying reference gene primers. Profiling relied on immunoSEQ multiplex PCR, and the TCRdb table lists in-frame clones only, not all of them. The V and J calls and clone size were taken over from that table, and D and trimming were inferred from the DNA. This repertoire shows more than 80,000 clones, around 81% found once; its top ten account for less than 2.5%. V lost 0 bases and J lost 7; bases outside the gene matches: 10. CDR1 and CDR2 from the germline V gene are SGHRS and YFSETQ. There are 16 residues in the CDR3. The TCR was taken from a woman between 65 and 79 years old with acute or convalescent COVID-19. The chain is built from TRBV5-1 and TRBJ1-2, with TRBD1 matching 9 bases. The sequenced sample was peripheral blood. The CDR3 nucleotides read TGCGCCAGCAGCTTGGCACCCCCCGGGACAGGGTTTGGCTACACCTTC. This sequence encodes CASSLAPPGTGFGYTF.